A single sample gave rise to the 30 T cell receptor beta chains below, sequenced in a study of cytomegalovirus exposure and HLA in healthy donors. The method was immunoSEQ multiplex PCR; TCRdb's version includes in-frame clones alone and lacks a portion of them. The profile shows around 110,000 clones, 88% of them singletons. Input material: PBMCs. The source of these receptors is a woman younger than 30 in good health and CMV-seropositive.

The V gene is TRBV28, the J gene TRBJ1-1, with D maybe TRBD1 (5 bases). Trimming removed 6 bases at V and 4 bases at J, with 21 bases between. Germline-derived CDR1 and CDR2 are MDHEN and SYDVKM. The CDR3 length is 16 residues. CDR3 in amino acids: CASRPSWRGGRTEAFF. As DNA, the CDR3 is TGTGCCAGCAGACCCTCCTGGAGGGGAGGACGCACTGAAGCTTTCTTT. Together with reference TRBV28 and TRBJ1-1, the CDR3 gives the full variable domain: DVKVTQSSRYLVKRTGEKVFLECVQDMDHENMFWYRQDPGLGLRLIYFSYDVKMKEKGDIPEGYSVSREKKERFSLILESASTNQTSMYLCASRPSWRGGRTEAFFGQGTRLTVV.

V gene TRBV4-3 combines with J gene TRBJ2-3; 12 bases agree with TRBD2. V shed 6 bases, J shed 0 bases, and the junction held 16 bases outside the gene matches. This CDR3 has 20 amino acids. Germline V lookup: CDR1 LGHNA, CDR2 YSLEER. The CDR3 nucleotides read TGCGCCAGCAGTCCAAGATTTCCTCCTAGCGGGGGGGCAAGCACAGATACGCAGTATTTT. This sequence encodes CASSPRFPPSGGASTDTQYF.

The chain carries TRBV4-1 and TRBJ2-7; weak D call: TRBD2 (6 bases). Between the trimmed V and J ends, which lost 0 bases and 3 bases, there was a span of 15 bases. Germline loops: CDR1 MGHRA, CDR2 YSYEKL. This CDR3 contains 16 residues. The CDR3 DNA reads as TGCGCCAGCAGCCAAGATTGGTCGGCTAGCGACTACGAGCAGTACTTC. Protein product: CASSQDWSASDYEQYF.

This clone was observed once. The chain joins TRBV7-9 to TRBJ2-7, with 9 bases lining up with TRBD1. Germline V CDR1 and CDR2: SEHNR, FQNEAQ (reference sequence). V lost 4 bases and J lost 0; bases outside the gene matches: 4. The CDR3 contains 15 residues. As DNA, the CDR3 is TGTGCCAGCAGCTCGACAGGGGGTGTCTCCTACGAGCAGTACTTC. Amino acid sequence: CASSSTGGVSYEQYF.

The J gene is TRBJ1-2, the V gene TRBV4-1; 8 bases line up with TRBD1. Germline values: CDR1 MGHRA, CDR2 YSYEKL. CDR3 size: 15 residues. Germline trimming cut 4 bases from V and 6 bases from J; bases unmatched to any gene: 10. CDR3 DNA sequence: TGCGCCAGCAGCCCGAGGGCAGGGGGCGAAGATGGCTACACCTTC. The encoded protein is CASSPRAGGEDGYTF.

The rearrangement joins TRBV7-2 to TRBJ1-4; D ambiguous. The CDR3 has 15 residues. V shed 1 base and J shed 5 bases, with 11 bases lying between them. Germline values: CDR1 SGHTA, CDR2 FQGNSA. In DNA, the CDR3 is TGTGCCAGCAGCTTAGACGGAGGGCGGAATGAAAAACTGTTTTTT. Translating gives CASSLDGGRNEKLFF.

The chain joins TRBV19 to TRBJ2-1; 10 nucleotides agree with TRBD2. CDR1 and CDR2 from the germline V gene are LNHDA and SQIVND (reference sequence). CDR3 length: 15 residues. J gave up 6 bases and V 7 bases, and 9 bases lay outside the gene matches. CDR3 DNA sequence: TGTGCCAGTACTCCGGGGACTAGCGAGGTCAATGAGCAGTTCTTC. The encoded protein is CASTPGTSEVNEQFF.

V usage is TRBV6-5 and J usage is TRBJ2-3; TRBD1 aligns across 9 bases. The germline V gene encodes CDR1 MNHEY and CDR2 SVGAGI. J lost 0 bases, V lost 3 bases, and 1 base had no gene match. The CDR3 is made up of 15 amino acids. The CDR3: CASSYGTGSTDTQYF. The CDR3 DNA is TGTGCCAGCAGTTATGGGACAGGGAGCACAGATACGCAGTATTTT.

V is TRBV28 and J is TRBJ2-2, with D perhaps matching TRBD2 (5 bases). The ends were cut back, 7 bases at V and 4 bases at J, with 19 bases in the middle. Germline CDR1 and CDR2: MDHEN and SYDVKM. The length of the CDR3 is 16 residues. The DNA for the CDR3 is TGTGCCAGCAACCTATCGGACCGGGGATCCACCGGGGAGCTGTTTTTT. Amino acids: CASNLSDRGSTGELFF.

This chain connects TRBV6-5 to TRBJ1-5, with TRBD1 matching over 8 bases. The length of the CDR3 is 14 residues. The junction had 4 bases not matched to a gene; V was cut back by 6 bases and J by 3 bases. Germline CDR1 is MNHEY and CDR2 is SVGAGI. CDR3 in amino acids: CASSMTGDNQPQHF. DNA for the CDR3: TGTGCCAGCAGCATGACAGGGGACAATCAGCCCCAGCATTTT.

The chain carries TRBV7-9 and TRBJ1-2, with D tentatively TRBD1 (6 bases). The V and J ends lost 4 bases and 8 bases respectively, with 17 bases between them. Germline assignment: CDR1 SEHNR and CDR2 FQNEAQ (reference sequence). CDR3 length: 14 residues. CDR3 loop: CASSWDILMGGYTF. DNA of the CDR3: TGTGCCAGCAGCTGGGACATATTGATGGGGGGCTACACCTTC.

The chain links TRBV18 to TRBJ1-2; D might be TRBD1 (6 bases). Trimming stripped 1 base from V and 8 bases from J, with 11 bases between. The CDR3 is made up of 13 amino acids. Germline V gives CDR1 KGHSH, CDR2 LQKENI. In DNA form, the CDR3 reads TGTGCCAGCTCACCACGGGACACTCGAGGCTACACCTTC. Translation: CASSPRDTRGYTF.

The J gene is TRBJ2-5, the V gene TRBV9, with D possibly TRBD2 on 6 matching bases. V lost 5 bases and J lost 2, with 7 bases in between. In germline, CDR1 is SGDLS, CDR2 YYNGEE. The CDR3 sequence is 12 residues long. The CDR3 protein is CASRGGQETQYF. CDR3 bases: TGTGCCAGCAGGGGGGGTCAAGAGACCCAGTACTTC. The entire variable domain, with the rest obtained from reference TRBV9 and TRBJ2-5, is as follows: DSGVTQTPKHLITATGQRVTLRCSPRSGDLSVYWYQQSLDQGLQFLIQYYNGEERAKGNILERFSAQQFPDLHSELNLSSLELGDSALYFCASRGGQETQYFGPGTRLLVL.

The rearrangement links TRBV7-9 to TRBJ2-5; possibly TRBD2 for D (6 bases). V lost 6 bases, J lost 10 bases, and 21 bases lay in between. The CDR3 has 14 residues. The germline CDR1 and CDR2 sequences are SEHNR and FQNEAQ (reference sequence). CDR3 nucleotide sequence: TGTGCCAGCAGTGATTCCCGGGACTCCCTGGGCCAGTACTTC. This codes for CASSDSRDSLGQYF.

CDR3 sequence (DNA): TGTGCCAGCAGCTTAGTCCCGGGGGAAGCGGGGGGGAGCAATGAGCAGTTCTTC. This translates into CASSLVPGEAGGSNEQFF. This sequence joins TRBV11-2 and TRBJ2-1, with TRBD2 matching 10 bases. The CDR3 sequence is 18 residues long. The V and J ends lost 1 base and 6 bases, in that order; junction bases with no gene match: 12. Germline loops: CDR1 SGHAT, CDR2 FQNNGV.

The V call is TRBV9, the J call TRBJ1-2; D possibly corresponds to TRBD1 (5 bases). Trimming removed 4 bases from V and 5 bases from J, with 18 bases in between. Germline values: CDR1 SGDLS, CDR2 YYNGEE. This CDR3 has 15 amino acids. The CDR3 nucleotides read TGTGCCAGCAGCCTCGGGGGGTCCCCTGTTTATGGCTACACCTTC. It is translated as CASSLGGSPVYGYTF.

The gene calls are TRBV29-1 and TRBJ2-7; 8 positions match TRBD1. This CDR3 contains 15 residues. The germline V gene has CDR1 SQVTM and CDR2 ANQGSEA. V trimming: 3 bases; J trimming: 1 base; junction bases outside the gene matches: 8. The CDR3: CSVDLADRESYEQYF. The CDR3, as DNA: TGCAGCGTTGACTTGGCGGACAGGGAGTCCTACGAGCAGTACTTC.

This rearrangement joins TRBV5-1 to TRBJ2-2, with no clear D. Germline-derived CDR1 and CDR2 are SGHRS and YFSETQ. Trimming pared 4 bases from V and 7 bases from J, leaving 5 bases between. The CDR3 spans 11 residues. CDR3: CASSRGGELFF. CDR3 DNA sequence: TGCGCCAGCAGCCGAGGCGGGGAGCTGTTTTTT.

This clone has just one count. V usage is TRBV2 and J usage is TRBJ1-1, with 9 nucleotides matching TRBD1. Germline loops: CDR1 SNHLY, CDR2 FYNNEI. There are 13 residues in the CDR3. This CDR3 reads CANRTGVNTEAFF. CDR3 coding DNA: TGTGCTAACAGGACAGGGGTGAACACTGAAGCTTTCTTT. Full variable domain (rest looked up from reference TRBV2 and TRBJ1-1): EPEVTQTPSHQVTQMGQEVILRCVPISNHLYFYWYRQILGQKVEFLVSFYNNEISEKSEIFDDQFSVERPDGSNFTLKIRSTKLEDSAMYFCANRTGVNTEAFFGQGTRLTVV.

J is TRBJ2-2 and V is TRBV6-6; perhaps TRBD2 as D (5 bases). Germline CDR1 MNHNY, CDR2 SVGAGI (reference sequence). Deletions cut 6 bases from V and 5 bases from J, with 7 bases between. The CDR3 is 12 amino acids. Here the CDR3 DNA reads TGTGCCAGCAGCCGCGGGACCGGGGAGCTGTTTTTT. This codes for CASSRGTGELFF.

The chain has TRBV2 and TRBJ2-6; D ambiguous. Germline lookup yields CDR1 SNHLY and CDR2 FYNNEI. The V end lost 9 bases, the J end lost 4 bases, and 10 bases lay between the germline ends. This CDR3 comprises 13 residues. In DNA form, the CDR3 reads TGTGCCAGGAGCCGCCCCGGGGCCAACGTCCTGACTTTC. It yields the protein CARSRPGANVLTF.

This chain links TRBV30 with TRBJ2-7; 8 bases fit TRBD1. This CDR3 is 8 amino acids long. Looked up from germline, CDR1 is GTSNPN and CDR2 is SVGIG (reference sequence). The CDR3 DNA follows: TGTGCCTGGAGGCAGGGGGCCGTC. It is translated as CAWRQGAV.

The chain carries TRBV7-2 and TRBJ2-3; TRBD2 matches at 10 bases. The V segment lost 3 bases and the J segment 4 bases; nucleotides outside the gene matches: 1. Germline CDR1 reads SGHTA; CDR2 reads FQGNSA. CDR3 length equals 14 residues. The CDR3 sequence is CASSLGTSADTQYF. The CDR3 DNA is TGTGCCAGCAGCTTGGGGACTAGCGCAGATACGCAGTATTTT.

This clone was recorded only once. Written as DNA, the CDR3 is TGTGCCAGCAGCACGGGGGAAGCAGGGAGAAGGAATTCACCCCTCCACTTT. Translation gives CASSTGEAGRRNSPLHF. This sequence joins TRBV27 and TRBJ1-6, with TRBD1 as a possible D gene (5 bases). CDR3 length equals 17 residues. Trimming stripped 6 bases from V and 7 bases from J, with 22 bases between. Germline-derived CDR1 and CDR2 are MNHEY and SMNVEV (reference sequence).

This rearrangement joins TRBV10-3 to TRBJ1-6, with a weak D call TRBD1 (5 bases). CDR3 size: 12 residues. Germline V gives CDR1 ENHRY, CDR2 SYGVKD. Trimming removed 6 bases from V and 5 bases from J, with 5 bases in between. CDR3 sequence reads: CAISRDNSPLHF. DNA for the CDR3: TGTGCCATCAGCAGGGATAATTCACCCCTCCACTTT.

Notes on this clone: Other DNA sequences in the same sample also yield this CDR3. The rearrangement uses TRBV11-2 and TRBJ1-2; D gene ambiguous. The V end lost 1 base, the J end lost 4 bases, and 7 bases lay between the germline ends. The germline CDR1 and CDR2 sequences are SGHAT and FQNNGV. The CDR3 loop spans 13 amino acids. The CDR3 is CASSLGGLYGYTF. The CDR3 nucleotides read TGTGCCAGCAGCTTAGGCGGGCTCTATGGCTACACCTTC.

The CDR3 DNA is TGTGCCAGCAAAAACAGTAATGAAAAACTGTTTTTT. Translated: CASKNSNEKLFF. The chain recombines TRBV2 with TRBJ1-4; no definite D call. The CDR3 runs 12 residues. With 7 bases removed from V and 4 bases from J, the gap between germline ends came to 7 bases. Germline assignment: CDR1 SNHLY and CDR2 FYNNEI. The full variable domain, with the rest looked up from reference TRBV2 and TRBJ1-4, is EPEVTQTPSHQVTQMGQEVILRCVPISNHLYFYWYRQILGQKVEFLVSFYNNEISEKSEIFDDQFSVERPDGSNFTLKIRSTKLEDSAMYFCASKNSNEKLFFGSGTQLSVL.

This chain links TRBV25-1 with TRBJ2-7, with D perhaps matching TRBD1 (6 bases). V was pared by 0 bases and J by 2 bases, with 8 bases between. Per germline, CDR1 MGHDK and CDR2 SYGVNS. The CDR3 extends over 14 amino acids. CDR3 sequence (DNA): TGTGCCAGCAGTGAATACGGGGACACCTACGAGCAGTACTTC. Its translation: CASSEYGDTYEQYF.

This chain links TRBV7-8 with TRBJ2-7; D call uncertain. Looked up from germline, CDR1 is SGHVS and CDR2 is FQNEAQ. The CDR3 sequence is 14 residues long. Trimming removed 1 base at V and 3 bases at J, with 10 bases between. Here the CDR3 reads CASSLGIGYYEQYV. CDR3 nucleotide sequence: TGTGCCAGCAGCTTAGGGATAGGTTACTACGAGCAGTACGTC.

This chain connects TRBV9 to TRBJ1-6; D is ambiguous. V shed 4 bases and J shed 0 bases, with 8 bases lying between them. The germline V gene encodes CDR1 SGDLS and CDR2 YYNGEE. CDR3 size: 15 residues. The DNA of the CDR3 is TGTGCCAGCAGCCCCCCCGGCTCCTATAATTCACCCCTCCACTTT. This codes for CASSPPGSYNSPLHF.